One sample yielded the 25 T cell receptor beta chains listed below, sequenced in a study of technical replicates of blood from a handful of donors. Assay used: immunoSEQ multiplex PCR; TCRdb lists only in-frame clones, some missing. There are tens of thousands of clones in the sample; 95% to 98% occur only once, and roughly 0.16% lies in the top ten. The sample taken for sequencing was T cells isolated from PBMCs. The receptors here all came from a human donor in good health.

CDR3 DNA: TGTGCCAGCAGCCAAGGGGACAGTGAGGAAAAACTGTTTTTT. Translated: CASSQGDSEEKLFF. This chain links TRBV4-2 with TRBJ1-4; 7 nucleotides line up with TRBD1. Trimming cost V 1 base and J 8 bases; bases outside gene matches: 4. The V gene's germline CDR1 is LGHNA and CDR2 YNFKEQ. The CDR3 length is 14 residues.

The rearrangement joins TRBV29-1 to TRBJ2-7, with 8 bases aligning to TRBD1. V lost 0 bases, J lost 2 bases, and 12 bases stayed unmatched. The CDR3 has 17 amino acids. Per the germline V gene, CDR1 is SQVTM and CDR2 is ANQGSEA. The CDR3 protein is CSVEDGPHRGSTYEQYF. DNA for the CDR3: TGCAGCGTTGAAGATGGGCCCCACAGGGGGAGTACCTACGAGCAGTACTTC.

This chain links TRBV6-1 with TRBJ1-2; weak D call: TRBD1 (6 bases). There are 15 residues in the CDR3. CDR1 and CDR2 (germline): MNHNS, SASEGT. V was pared by 3 bases and J by 1 base, with 12 bases between. The CDR3 reads CASSDTTGFNYGYTF. CDR3 DNA: TGTGCCAGCAGTGATACGACAGGCTTTAACTATGGCTACACCTTC.

The chain links TRBV5-1 to TRBJ2-6; the D is unclear. V was shortened by 4 bases and J by 2 bases, with 13 bases between the two germline ends. CDR3 size: 16 residues. Germline CDR1 reads SGHRS; CDR2 reads YFSETQ. CDR3 bases: TGCGCCAGCAGCATGGGTATCCGTACTGGGGCCAACGTCCTGACTTTC. Protein sequence: CASSMGIRTGANVLTF.

This CDR3 reads CASSEFDQPQHF. The CDR3 DNA sequence: TGTGCCAGCAGTGAATTCGATCAGCCCCAGCATTTT. This chain connects TRBV6-1 to TRBJ1-5, with no clear D. This CDR3 region has 12 residues. The V gene lost 2 bases and the J gene lost 5 bases, with 4 bases spanning the gap. The germline CDR1 and CDR2 sequences are MNHNS and SASEGT.

The V call is TRBV4-1, the J call TRBJ1-1; D may be TRBD1 (5 bases). The CDR3 loop spans 13 amino acids. Per germline, CDR1 MGHRA and CDR2 YSYEKL. The V and J ends lost 2 bases and 3 bases respectively, with 7 bases between them. The CDR3 sequence is CASSQWGDTEAFF. The CDR3 region has the DNA TGCGCCAGCAGCCAATGGGGGGACACTGAAGCTTTCTTT.

The chain combines TRBV4-1 with TRBJ2-7; TRBD2 matches 12 bases. The V gene's germline CDR1 is MGHRA and CDR2 YSYEKL. V lost 0 bases, J lost 6 bases, and 6 bases stayed unmatched. This CDR3 region has 16 residues. The CDR3 loop reads CASSQDLAGGPVEQYF. Written as DNA, the CDR3 is TGCGCCAGCAGCCAAGATCTAGCGGGAGGGCCGGTCGAGCAGTACTTC.

The chain combines TRBV6-1 with TRBJ2-7, with TRBD2 identical over 9 bases. Per the germline V gene, CDR1 is MNHNS and CDR2 is SASEGT. The junction had 8 bases not matched to a gene; V was cut back by 5 bases and J by 3 bases. The CDR3 covers 15 residues. CDR3 DNA: TGTGCCAGCAGTCTGACGACTAGCGGTCACTACGAGCAGTACTTC. Translation gives CASSLTTSGHYEQYF.

This rearrangement joins TRBV29-1 to TRBJ2-5, with TRBD1 identical over 10 bases. The CDR3 extends over 14 amino acids. Germline lookup yields CDR1 SQVTM and CDR2 ANQGSEA. V lost 7 bases, J lost 4 bases, and 9 bases stayed unmatched. The CDR3 here is CSAPSRDRGETQYF. The CDR3 bases are TGCAGCGCCCCAAGCCGGGACAGGGGAGAGACCCAGTACTTC. The complete variable domain, with remaining parts taken from reference TRBV29-1 and TRBJ2-5, reads SAVISQKPSRDICQRGTSLTIQCQVDSQVTMMFWYRQQPGQSLTLIATANQGSEATYESGFVIDKFPISRPNLTFSTLTVSNMSPEDSSIYLCSAPSRDRGETQYFGPGTRLLVL.

The chain recombines TRBV6-1 with TRBJ1-5; TRBD1 is a possible D gene (6 bases). The CDR3 is made up of 15 amino acids. Trimming cost V 1 base and J 2 bases, with 9 bases left between them. Germline assignment: CDR1 MNHNS and CDR2 SASEGT. CDR3 bases: TGTGCCAGCAGTGAAGTTCCAGGGGGCAATCAGCCCCAGCATTTT. This translates into CASSEVPGGNQPQHF.

The chain carries TRBV20-1 and TRBJ1-2; 9 nucleotides match TRBD1. The CDR3 is made up of 11 amino acids. From germline, CDR1 is DFQATT and CDR2 SNEGSKA (reference sequence). With 7 bases clipped from V and 8 bases from J, the junction kept 5 bases outside the gene matches. Here the CDR3 reads CSVRTGEGYTF. The CDR3 DNA reads TGCAGTGTCAGGACAGGGGAGGGCTACACCTTC.

The chain combines TRBV9 with TRBJ2-7; TRBD1 matches 8 bases. Germline loops: CDR1 SGDLS, CDR2 YYNGEE. After removal of 4 bases from V and 5 bases from J, the junction contained 5 bases not matched to a gene. This CDR3 spans 13 amino acids. DNA for the CDR3: TGTGCCAGCAGCCGGACAGGGTGGGACGAGCAGTACTTC. Its protein is CASSRTGWDEQYF.

The chain joins TRBV27 to TRBJ1-2; TRBD1 might be the D (5 bases). Trimming removed 4 bases from V and 4 bases from J, with 16 bases in between. CDR3 length: 15 residues. Germline V CDR1 and CDR2: MNHEY, SMNVEV (reference sequence). The DNA of the CDR3 is TGTGCCAGCAGTTCTTTAGGGGACTCCGTCTATGGCTACACCTTC. Translated: CASSSLGDSVYGYTF.

The chain is built from TRBV29-1 and TRBJ1-4, with D tentatively TRBD1 (5 bases). The V end was cut by 6 bases, the J end by 3 bases, with 11 bases between. This CDR3 is built from 13 residues. Germline-derived CDR1 and CDR2 are SQVTM and ANQGSEA. CDR3 protein: CSVDGGSNEKLFF. The CDR3 DNA follows: TGCAGCGTCGACGGGGGGTCTAATGAAAAACTGTTTTTT.

The chain recombines TRBV5-1 with TRBJ2-3, with TRBD2 matching over 8 bases. The CDR3 totals 15 residues. Germline V lookup: CDR1 SGHRS, CDR2 YFSETQ. V gave up 4 bases and J gave up 6 bases; unmatched junction bases: 10. The CDR3 region is CASSGRSGSRDTQYF. The CDR3 nucleotides read TGCGCCAGCAGCGGGAGGAGCGGGAGTAGGGATACGCAGTATTTT.

The chain employs TRBV2 and TRBJ2-7; tentative D call: TRBD1 (5 bases). V lost 9 bases to trimming and J lost 3 bases, with 15 bases between them. The CDR3 spans 13 residues. Germline V CDR1 and CDR2: SNHLY, FYNNEI. CDR3 amino acids: CASGALLFYEQYF. CDR3 nucleotide sequence: TGTGCCAGTGGGGCACTACTTTTCTACGAGCAGTACTTC.

CDR3 sequence reads: CASSFRPGGPDTQYF. The CDR3 DNA follows: TGTGCCAGCAGCTTCCGACCAGGGGGCCCGGATACGCAGTATTTT. This chain joins TRBV7-9 and TRBJ2-3; TRBD1 matches at 8 bases. The V gene's germline CDR1 is SEHNR and CDR2 FQNEAQ (reference sequence). The CDR3 sequence is 15 residues long. The V segment lost 3 bases and the J segment 6 bases; nucleotides outside the gene matches: 8.

In nucleotides, the CDR3 is TGTGCCAGCAGGGACGGGAGGGACTACAATGAGCAGTTCTTC. This encodes CASRDGRDYNEQFF. This chain uses TRBV6-1 with TRBJ2-1; 8 bases agree with TRBD2. This CDR3 has 14 residues. Germline V lookup: CDR1 MNHNS, CDR2 SASEGT. V lost 6 bases, J lost 3 bases, and 4 bases stayed unmatched.

The table lists this clone with a count of one. J is TRBJ2-3 and V is TRBV7-9; maybe TRBD1 (6 bases). CDR3 length: 14 residues. Trimming pared 3 bases from V and 2 bases from J, leaving 9 bases between. Germline CDR1 and CDR2: SEHNR and FQNEAQ (reference sequence). For the CDR3, the DNA is TGTGCCAGCAGCTTTGAGGGGGTCACAGATACGCAGTATTTT. Encoded protein: CASSFEGVTDTQYF.

The CDR3 spells CASSLGQGSDTQYF. The CDR3 DNA reads TGCGCCAGCAGCTTGGGACAGGGTTCAGATACGCAGTATTTT. The chain joins TRBV5-1 to TRBJ2-3; 7 bases match TRBD1. This CDR3 has 14 residues. Losses at the gene ends were 0 bases for V and 4 bases for J; bases not matched to a gene: 2. The V gene's germline CDR1 is SGHRS and CDR2 YFSETQ.

V gene TRBV19 combines with J gene TRBJ2-1, with 9 bases matching TRBD1. The CDR3 is 15 amino acids. Germline lookup yields CDR1 LNHDA and CDR2 SQIVND (reference sequence). J was trimmed by 4 bases and V by 2 bases; bases with no gene match: 3. The DNA for the CDR3 is TGTGCCAGTAGTATATCCGGGACAGGGTACAATGAGCAGTTCTTC. Translating it yields CASSISGTGYNEQFF.

The chain combines TRBV5-1 with TRBJ2-7; a weak D match, TRBD1 (5 bases). The V end was cut by 3 bases, the J end by 2 bases, with 12 bases between. The CDR3 has 14 residues. Germline V gene lookup returns CDR1 SGHRS and CDR2 YFSETQ. CDR3: CASSWGEPPYEQYF. DNA for the CDR3: TGCGCCAGCAGCTGGGGCGAACCGCCCTACGAGCAGTACTTC. The entire variable domain, with the rest obtained from reference TRBV5-1 and TRBJ2-7, is as follows: KAGVTQTPRYLIKTRGQQVTLSCSPISGHRSVSWYQQTPGQGLQFLFEYFSETQRNKGNFPGRFSGRQFSNSRSEMNVSTLELGDSALYLCASSWGEPPYEQYFGPGTRLTVT.

This clone was recorded once. The V and J genes are TRBV5-3 and TRBJ2-2; TRBD1 agrees at 8 bases. TRBV5-3 qualifies as an ORF whose function is uncertain. After removal of 0 bases from V and 1 base from J, the junction contained 20 bases not matched to a gene. There are 22 residues in the CDR3. CDR3 sequence reads: CARSLDGDRITLNPRNTGELFF. The CDR3 bases are TGTGCCAGAAGCTTGGACGGGGACAGGATCACCCTCAATCCTAGGAACACCGGGGAGCTGTTTTTT.

The genes are TRBV10-2 and TRBJ1-5, with D unclear. The CDR3 sequence is 14 residues long. CDR1 and CDR2 (germline): WSHSY, SAAADI. V lost 4 bases and J 9 bases, leaving 16 bases between the germline ends. The CDR3 DNA reads TGCGCCAGCAGTGCTTCCGGGAAGGGAAGGCCCCAGCATTTT. This gives the protein CASSASGKGRPQHF.

The chain is built from TRBV18 and TRBJ1-1; a possible D gene is TRBD1 (6 bases). There are 13 residues in the CDR3. Trimming shortened V by 5 bases and J by 4 bases, and 11 bases separated the two germline ends. Germline V CDR1 and CDR2: KGHSH, LQKENI. This CDR3 reads CASSGGAGTEAFF. The CDR3 nucleotides read TGTGCCAGCTCAGGGGGCGCGGGCACTGAAGCTTTCTTT.